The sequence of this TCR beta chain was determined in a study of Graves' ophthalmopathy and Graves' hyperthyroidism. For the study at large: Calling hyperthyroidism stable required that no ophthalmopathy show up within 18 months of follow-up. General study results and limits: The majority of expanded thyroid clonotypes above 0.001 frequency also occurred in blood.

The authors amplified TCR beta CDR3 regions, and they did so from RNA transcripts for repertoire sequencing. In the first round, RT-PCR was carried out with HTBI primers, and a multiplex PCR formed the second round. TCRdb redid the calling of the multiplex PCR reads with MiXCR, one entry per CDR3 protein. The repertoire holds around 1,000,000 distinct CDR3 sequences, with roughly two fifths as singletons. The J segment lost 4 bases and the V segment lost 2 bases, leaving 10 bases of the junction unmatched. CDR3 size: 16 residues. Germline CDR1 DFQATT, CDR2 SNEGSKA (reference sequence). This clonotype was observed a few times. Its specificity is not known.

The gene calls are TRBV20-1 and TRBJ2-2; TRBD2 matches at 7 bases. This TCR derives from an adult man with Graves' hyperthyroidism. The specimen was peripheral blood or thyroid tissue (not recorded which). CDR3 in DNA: TGCAGTGCTAGAATTGTAGGGAGGGCCTTCACCGGGGAGCTGTTTTTT. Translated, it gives CSARIVGRAFTGELFF.